This passage covers 4 T cell receptor beta chains from one sample sequenced in a study of control samples from healthy donors and cancer patients. Libraries were prepared by immunoSEQ multiplex PCR; TCRdb keeps only in-frame clonotypes and omits some of them. The data show over 150,000 clones, with roughly 94% seen just once and approximately 1.5% held by the top ten. Material: blood. Receptor source: a woman younger than 30 in good health.

The J gene is TRBJ1-2, the V gene TRBV6-2 or TRBV6-3; D not certain. The CDR3 is made up of 14 amino acids. Trimming cost V 0 bases and J 3 bases, with 8 bases left between them. Germline V gene lookup returns CDR1 MNHEY and CDR2 SVGEGT. The CDR3 loop reads CASSYSGVYYGYTF. The CDR3 region has the DNA TGTGCCAGCAGTTACTCTGGCGTTTACTATGGCTACACCTTC.

The V and J genes are TRBV6-2 or TRBV6-3 and TRBJ1-2; D possibly corresponds to TRBD1 (6 bases). The CDR3 spans 19 residues. The V end lost 4 bases, the J end lost 3 bases, and 27 bases lay between the germline ends. Germline CDR1 and CDR2: MNHEY and SVGEGT. DNA for the CDR3: TGTGCCAGCAGTTCCCTTTCGAGAGCGACGACAGGTCCCCACTATGGCTACACCTTC. It codes for CASSSLSRATTGPHYGYTF.

The gene calls are TRBV10-3 and TRBJ1-2; 11 bases align to TRBD1. Per germline, CDR1 ENHRY and CDR2 SYGVKD. The CDR3 contains 15 residues. Losses at the gene ends were 6 bases for V and 3 bases for J; bases not matched to a gene: 6. The DNA for the CDR3 is TGTGCCATCAGGGGACAGGGGGTTTTCGACTATGGCTACACCTTC. Translation gives CAIRGQGVFDYGYTF.

The CDR3 DNA reads TGTGCCAGCAGTGAACTCAGGGACGAGCAGTACTTC. The encoded protein is CASSELRDEQYF. The chain uses TRBV6-1 and TRBJ2-7, with a weak D call TRBD1 (5 bases). Per the germline V gene, CDR1 is MNHNS and CDR2 is SASEGT. This CDR3 has 12 amino acids. The V end was cut by 2 bases, the J end by 5 bases, with 7 bases between.